A selection of T cell receptor beta chains follows, all from one sample in a study of shared clonotypes between healthy human individuals. The assay was immunoSEQ multiplex PCR, and TCRdb's table has in-frame clones only and misses some. Of roughly 2.4 million clones in the sample, roughly 95% were seen once. Sequencing input: naive CD4+ T cells sorted from blood. These receptor sequences come from a man aged 18-30 years in good health. CDR3s include the opening cysteine and the closing phenylalanine or tryptophan. The D gene is left open where the match is weak. Clone size is given for some rows only: seen once, a few or many times, or a class if the clone is expanded.

d_call	v_call	clone_size	j_call	cdr3_aa	cdr3_nt
-	TRBV5-1	-	TRBJ1-2	CASSLETSGGPDTF	TGCGCCAGCAGCTTGGAGACCTCTGGCGGGCCGGACACCTTC
TRBD1	TRBV6-5	-	TRBJ2-7	CASSRTGAGYEQYF	TGTGCCAGCAGCAGGACAGGGGCGGGCTACGAGCAGTACTTC
TRBD1	TRBV10-3	-	TRBJ2-3	CAISPGGASTDTQYF	TGTGCCATCAGTCCAGGGGGCGCGAGCACAGATACGCAGTATTTT
-	TRBV29-1	many	TRBJ1-1	CSVEGNTEAFF	TGCAGCGTTGAAGGGAACACTGAAGCTTTCTTT
-	TRBV19	-	TRBJ1-6	CASSISWRADSPLHF	TGTGCCAGTAGTATATCATGGCGCGCTGATTCACCCCTCCACTTT
-	TRBV5-1	-	TRBJ2-1	CASSMDSTPVGEQFF	TGCGCCAGCAGCATGGACAGTACCCCTGTTGGGGAGCAGTTCTTC
-	TRBV6-5	-	TRBJ2-2	CASSPSRGVTGELFF	TGTGCCAGCAGTCCCTCTAGGGGTGTCACCGGGGAGCTGTTTTTT
-	TRBV18	-	TRBJ2-7	CASSPPTGEQYF	TGTGCCAGCTCACCACCGACTGGCGAGCAGTACTTC
TRBD2	TRBV10-3	-	TRBJ2-5	CAISVGGSYQETQYF	TGTGCCATCAGTGTGGGGGGGAGCTACCAAGAGACCCAGTACTTC
-	TRBV5-4	-	TRBJ2-7	CASSLSRGLPYEQYF	TGTGCCAGCAGCTTGAGTAGGGGACTCCCCTACGAGCAGTACTTC
TRBD2	TRBV6-1	-	TRBJ2-7	CASSEEVGLAGVSYEQYF	TGTGCCAGCAGTGAAGAAGTGGGACTAGCGGGGGTCTCCTACGAGCAGTACTTC
TRBD1	TRBV11-2	few	TRBJ2-5	CASSPGQPQETQYF	TGTGCCAGCAGCCCGGGACAGCCCCAAGAGACCCAGTACTTC
-	TRBV30	-	TRBJ2-1	CAWSVLASSYNEQFF	TGTGCCTGGAGTGTTCTTGCATCGTCCTACAATGAGCAGTTCTTC
-	TRBV18	-	TRBJ2-7	CASSPSGSPEQYF	TGTGCCAGCTCACCATCTGGTTCTCCTGAGCAGTACTTC
-	TRBV6-5	-	TRBJ2-7	CASSSGLSEQYF	TGTGCCAGCAGTTCCGGACTGTCCGAGCAGTACTTC
-	TRBV18	-	TRBJ1-1	CASSPPGRRTEAFF	TGTGCCAGCTCACCACCGGGACGTCGCACTGAAGCTTTCTTT
-	TRBV2	-	TRBJ2-1	CASSRNNEQFF	TGTGCCAGCAGCCGGAACAATGAGCAGTTCTTC
TRBD2	TRBV7-9	-	TRBJ2-1	CASSSPLVAGGKGEQFF	TGTGCCAGCAGCTCCCCCTTGGTAGCGGGGGGGAAGGGTGAGCAGTTCTTC
TRBD2	TRBV18	once	TRBJ2-7	CASSPLGSGSSYEQYF	TGTGCCAGCTCACCCCTGGGTAGCGGGAGCTCCTACGAGCAGTACTTC
TRBD2	TRBV7-9	-	TRBJ2-1	CASSPGTSGSYNEQFF	TGTGCCAGCAGCCCCGGGACTAGCGGATCCTACAATGAGCAGTTCTTC
-	TRBV7-9	-	TRBJ1-5	CASSLVSNQPQHF	TGTGCCAGCAGCTTAGTTAGCAATCAGCCCCAGCATTTT
-	TRBV18	once	TRBJ2-1	CASSPLNNEQFF	TGTGCCAGCTCACCTTTAAACAATGAGCAGTTCTTC
-	TRBV28	-	TRBJ1-2	CASSLQETYGYTF	TGTGCCAGCAGTTTACAGGAGACCTATGGCTACACCTTC
TRBD1	TRBV5-6	-	TRBJ2-7	CASSFWDRPYEQYF	TGTGCCAGCAGCTTTTGGGACAGGCCCTACGAGCAGTACTTC
-	TRBV10-3	-	TRBJ2-1	CAISESSSAGLGRNNEQFF	TGTGCCATCAGTGAGTCCTCCTCCGCGGGCTTGGGGAGAAACAATGAGCAGTTCTTC
TRBD2	TRBV14	-	TRBJ2-3	CASSLSGIAGTQYF	TGTGCCAGCAGCCTTAGCGGCATAGCGGGTACGCAGTATTTT
-	TRBV5-1	-	TRBJ2-2	CASRTGPMNTGELFF	TGCGCCAGCAGAACCGGGCCCATGAACACCGGGGAGCTGTTTTTT
-	TRBV7-2	-	TRBJ1-3	CASSFPGNTIYF	TGTGCCAGCAGCTTCCCGGGAAACACCATATATTTT
TRBD1	TRBV2	once	TRBJ2-3	CASRSRGRTDTQYF	TGTGCCAGCAGGAGCAGGGGGCGGACAGATACGCAGTATTTT
-	TRBV5-1	-	TRBJ2-2	CASRNQGGELFF	TGCGCCAGCAGGAACCAGGGTGGGGAGCTGTTTTTT
TRBD1	TRBV9	-	TRBJ1-2	CASSPRQGGGYTF	TGTGCCAGCAGCCCCAGACAGGGAGGTGGCTACACCTTC
-	TRBV7-3	-	TRBJ2-2	CASSRRGGNNTGELFF	TGTGCCAGCAGCCGTAGAGGGGGGAATAACACCGGGGAGCTGTTTTTT
-	TRBV7-6	-	TRBJ1-2	CASRGGQSYGYTF	TGTGCCAGCAGGGGTGGACAGTCCTATGGCTACACCTTC
TRBD1	TRBV6-5	-	TRBJ2-7	CASSDPGQGYEQYF	TGTGCCAGCAGTGACCCGGGACAGGGGTACGAGCAGTACTTC
TRBD1	TRBV2	-	TRBJ2-2	CASNRDRDTGELFF	TGTGCCAGCAACCGGGACAGGGACACCGGGGAGCTGTTTTTT
-	TRBV2	-	TRBJ1-5	CASSEVDSNQPQHF	TGTGCCAGCAGTGAGGTCGATAGCAATCAGCCCCAGCATTTT
TRBD1	TRBV6-1	-	TRBJ2-4	CASTLGQGRNIQYF	TGTGCCAGCACTCTCGGACAGGGGCGAAACATTCAGTACTTC
TRBD1	TRBV5-1	-	TRBJ1-2	CASSAPGQGARVSGYTF	TGCGCCAGCAGCGCCCCGGGACAGGGGGCGCGGGTGAGTGGCTACACCTTC
-	TRBV5-1	-	TRBJ2-1	CAPSRGHKHPEVDEQFF	TGCGCCCCGAGCCGGGGGCATAAGCACCCCGAGGTGGATGAGCAGTTCTTC
-	TRBV30	-	TRBJ1-1	CAWSPSRGVWGEAFF	TGTGCCTGGAGTCCCTCCCGGGGCGTATGGGGTGAAGCTTTCTTT
-	TRBV19	few	TRBJ1-1	CASSREFMNTEAFF	TGTGCCAGTAGTAGGGAATTCATGAACACTGAAGCTTTCTTT
TRBD1	TRBV19	-	TRBJ1-5	CASSWTGGHSNQPQHF	TGTGCCAGTAGTTGGACAGGGGGTCATAGCAATCAGCCCCAGCATTTT
-	TRBV5-1	-	TRBJ1-3	CASSRAGDSGNTIYF	TGCGCCAGCAGCCGGGCTGGAGACTCTGGAAACACCATATATTTT
TRBD1	TRBV9	-	TRBJ1-2	CASSVDHRGRFGYTF	TGTGCCAGCAGCGTTGACCACAGGGGGCGGTTCGGCTACACCTTC
-	TRBV28	-	TRBJ1-4	CASSLAGATNEKLFF	TGTGCCAGCAGTTTAGCAGGAGCAACTAATGAAAAACTGTTTTTT
-	TRBV10-1	-	TRBJ2-2	CASQGPTGELFF	TGCGCCAGCCAGGGTCCCACCGGGGAGCTGTTTTTT
-	TRBV14	-	TRBJ1-1	CASSQHNGEAFF	TGTGCCAGCAGCCAACACAACGGGGAAGCTTTCTTT
-	TRBV10-2	-	TRBJ1-5	CASKSANSNQPQHF	TGCGCCAGCAAATCGGCTAATAGCAATCAGCCCCAGCATTTT
-	TRBV10-2	-	TRBJ2-2	CASSESGNTGELFF	TGCGCCAGCAGTGAGAGCGGGAACACCGGGGAGCTGTTTTTT
-	TRBV6-6	-	TRBJ1-5	CASSPDSNNNQPQHF	TGTGCCAGCAGCCCCGACAGCAATAACAATCAGCCCCAGCATTTT
TRBD1	TRBV19	once	TRBJ1-5	CARRGRVEHF	TGTGCCCGCAGGGGGCGGGTTGAGCATTTT
-	TRBV4-1	-	TRBJ2-5	CASSQDRGAVLETQYF	TGCGCCAGCAGCCAAGATAGGGGGGCCGTGTTGGAGACCCAGTACTTC
TRBD1	TRBV4-1	-	TRBJ2-4	CASSQAPVGQGVNIQYF	TGCGCCAGCAGCCAAGCTCCCGTTGGACAGGGGGTGAACATTCAGTACTTC
TRBD2	TRBV30	-	TRBJ2-1	CAWSVVAGDLYNEQFF	TGTGCCTGGAGTGTAGTAGCGGGAGACCTCTACAATGAGCAGTTCTTC
-	TRBV11-3	-	TRBJ2-1	CASSAEILDEQFF	TGTGCCAGCAGCGCCGAAATCCTGGATGAGCAGTTCTTC
-	TRBV2	-	TRBJ1-1	CASSSLAGTEAFF	TGTGCCAGCAGTTCACTGGCCGGGACAGAAGCTTTCTTT
-	TRBV13	once	TRBJ1-6	CASSPYRGTLGNNSPLHF	TGTGCCAGCAGCCCCTACCGGGGAACACTTGGGAATAATTCACCCCTCCACTTT